This TCR beta chain was sequenced in a study of blood T cells in healthy people across ages. Combining a sample-barcoded 5' primer with a J-beta primer mix, a second PCR ran for roughly 7 to 11 cycles. MiXCR, run by TCRdb on the 5' RACE reads, gives a single entry per CDR3 protein. Among around 970,000 distinct CDR3 sequences listed, roughly half were seen once. The CDR3 runs 15 residues. V dropped 0 bases and J dropped 4; count of bases not matched to a gene: 6. The germline V gene has CDR1 DFQATT and CDR2 SNEGSKA (reference sequence). This clonotype was counted between two and nine times. The chain links TRBV20-1 to TRBJ2-1, with 7 bases lining up with TRBD2. The sequenced sample was blood. The sequence came from a woman aged 55-69 years in good health. The CDR3 coding sequence is TGCAGTGCTAGAGATGGAGCGCGGGGGTACAATGAGCAGTTCTTC. The encoded protein is CSARDGARGYNEQFF.